This entry is about one T cell receptor beta chain. Its specificity is not known. The source of the sample is a study of T-cell memory formation after mild COVID-19. The CDR3 covers 19 residues. The V segment lost 5 bases and the J segment 0 bases; nucleotides outside the gene matches: 12. The V gene's germline CDR1 is SGHVS and CDR2 FNYEAQ. The 5'RACE method, run with constant-segment primers, produced TCR alpha and TCR beta cDNA libraries (carrying sample barcodes and UMIs). Using its own MiXCR run on the 5' RACE reads, TCRdb lists one record per CDR3 protein. The sample lists around 200,000 distinct CDR3 sequences, roughly a fifth occurring once. Study-level findings and limits: Clones which contracted sat mainly in CM and EM if CD4+, and in EMRA if CD8+. Clones contracting over day 15 to 85 were CD4/CD8 balanced, with later expanders leaning CD4+. The pre-infection memory compartment contained some responding clones, suggesting cross-reactive memory joined.

Sequenced material: PBMCs or a T cell subset sorted from them (not recorded which). The sequence was collected from an adult woman who had mild COVID-19 (a few samples of this study predate the infection). Cell type and time point are not known. This sequence joins TRBV7-6 and TRBJ2-6; 8 nucleotides agree with TRBD2. CDR3 protein: CASSRTQGLGGSGANVLTF. DNA of the CDR3: TGTGCCAGCAGCCGAACTCAGGGACTAGGGGGCTCTGGGGCCAACGTCCTGACTTTC.